The clone carrying this T cell receptor beta chain was detected ten times or more. These data belong to a study of T cells after yellow fever vaccination. V was trimmed by 0 bases and J by 4 bases, leaving 10 bases between them. Looked up from germline, CDR1 is SGDLS and CDR2 is YYNGEE. This CDR3 has 15 amino acids. UMIs were added to TCR cDNA along with a universal primer site when it was made by 5'RACE template switching. One entry per CDR3 protein results from TCRdb running MiXCR on the 5' RACE reads. The sample contains over 110,000 distinct CDR3 sequences, approximately 7.7% of which appear only once.

The chain employs TRBV9 and TRBJ2-2, with D perhaps TRBD2 (6 bases). The material was CD4+ T cells sorted from PBMCs, obtained 5 days after the yellow fever booster vaccination. This receptor was obtained from a man younger than 45 who received the YFV17D yellow fever vaccine. CDR3 DNA sequence: TGTGCCAGCAGCGTAGATGGGACTTCCACCGGGGAGCTGTTTTTT. Translated: CASSVDGTSTGELFF. Variable domain in full (rest from reference TRBV9 and TRBJ2-2): DSGVTQTPKHLITATGQRVTLRCSPRSGDLSVYWYQQSLDQGLQFLIQYYNGEERAKGNILERFSAQQFPDLHSELNLSSLELGDSALYFCASSVDGTSTGELFFGEGSRLTVL.